A single sample gave rise to the 4 T cell receptor beta chains below, sequenced in a study of CD8+ T cells in alopecia areata. As to treatment: oral pan-JAK inhibitor, 5-10 mg twice daily. Investigators isolated RNA and reverse transcribed it into cDNA to act as the sequencing template. The repertoire was sequenced with immunoSEQ multiplex PCR; TCRdb's copy has only in-frame clones and lacks some. This table holds roughly 92,000 clones, approximately 70% found once. The input for sequencing was CD8+ T cells sorted from blood, taken around week 42, from a patient treated with tofacitinib. The receptors shown here come from a human donor with alopecia areata.

This chain connects TRBV5-1 to TRBJ2-5; 10 bases match TRBD1. The junction had 6 bases not matched to a gene; V was cut back by 3 bases and J by 1 base. The CDR3 is 16 residues long. Germline V gene lookup returns CDR1 SGHRS and CDR2 YFSETQ. The CDR3 nucleotides read TGCGCCAGCAGCTACCCCGGACAGGGGGGCCAAGAGACCCAGTACTTC. Translated: CASSYPGQGGQETQYF.

This chain joins TRBV20-1 and TRBJ1-1; D call uncertain. Germline-derived CDR1 and CDR2 are DFQATT and SNEGSKA (reference sequence). Trimming took off 4 bases at V and 11 bases at J, with 11 bases between the two ends. The CDR3 covers 10 residues. The CDR3 DNA is TGCAGTGCTATGTGGAATTTGGCTTTCTTT. Protein: CSAMWNLAFF.

The rearrangement uses TRBV2 and TRBJ1-5, with a possible D match to TRBD1 (5 bases). V was shortened by 6 bases and J by 1 base, with 10 bases between the two germline ends. This CDR3 has 14 residues. Germline V gene data show CDR1 as SNHLY and CDR2 as FYNNEI. The CDR3 bases are TGTGCCAGCAGGGGGGTTGACAGCAATCAGCCCCAGCATTTT. Residues: CASRGVDSNQPQHF.

CDR3 nucleotides: TGCGCCAGCAGCTTGGGACGGACCAACTACGAGCAGTACTTC. It specifies CASSLGRTNYEQYF. V and J are TRBV5-1 and TRBJ2-7; D is unclear. CDR3 size: 14 residues. V lost 0 bases, J lost 3 bases, and 10 bases lay in between. Germline V CDR1 and CDR2: SGHRS, YFSETQ.